These T cell receptor beta chains were read from a single sample in a study of T cells in Graves' hyperthyroidism and ophthalmopathy. TCRdb reprocessed the multiplex PCR reads via MiXCR and lists one record per CDR3 protein. The data show 300,000 to 350,000 distinct CDR3 sequences, roughly 17% seen once. Sequenced: blood. The receptors come from a man aged 30 to 45 with Graves' hyperthyroidism. Both conserved end residues are part of each CDR3. The order of the fields is V gene, clone size, D gene, J gene, CDR3 protein, CDR3 DNA. The D gene is left open where the match is weak. Where a row states a size, it is once, few, many or the class of an expanded clone; other rows omit it.

v_call: TRBV10-3; clone_size: many; d_call: NA; j_call: TRBJ2-3; cdr3_aa: CAISESATSAQYF; cdr3_nt: TGTGCCATCAGTGAGTCGGCAACGTCGGCGCAGTATTTT
v_call: TRBV9; clone_size: many; d_call: TRBD1; j_call: TRBJ2-7; cdr3_aa: CASSEMDRGGEQYF; cdr3_nt: TGTGCCAGCAGCGAGATGGACAGGGGAGGCGAGCAGTACTTC
v_call: TRBV28; clone_size: few; d_call: NA; j_call: TRBJ1-6; cdr3_aa: CASSLSRPESLHF; cdr3_nt: TGTGCCAGCAGTTTATCTCGGCCGGAGTCCCTCCACTTT
v_call: TRBV7-6; clone_size: many; d_call: TRBD2; j_call: TRBJ2-7; cdr3_aa: CASSLETSGRFEQYF; cdr3_nt: TGTGCCAGCAGCTTAGAGACTAGCGGGAGATTCGAGCAGTACTTC
v_call: TRBV20-1; clone_size: many; d_call: NA; j_call: TRBJ2-3; cdr3_aa: CSARVGGTDTQYF; cdr3_nt: TGCAGTGCCAGGGTAGGAGGAACAGATACGCAGTATTTT
v_call: TRBV20-1; clone_size: many; d_call: NA; j_call: TRBJ2-7; cdr3_aa: CSARSTTALYEQYF; cdr3_nt: TGCAGTGCCAGATCCACGACAGCCCTCTACGAGCAGTACTTC
v_call: TRBV30; clone_size: many; d_call: NA; j_call: TRBJ2-5; cdr3_aa: CAWKTRETQYF; cdr3_nt: TGTGCCTGGAAGACGAGAGAGACCCAGTACTTC
v_call: TRBV27; clone_size: NA; d_call: NA; j_call: TRBJ2-2; cdr3_aa: CASKSFGELFF; cdr3_nt: TGTGCCAGCAAATCGTTCGGGGAGCTGTTTTTT
v_call: TRBV3-1; clone_size: many; d_call: NA; j_call: TRBJ1-2; cdr3_aa: CASSQGSGGYGYTF; cdr3_nt: TGTGCCAGCAGCCAAGGGTCAGGAGGCTATGGCTACACCTTC
v_call: TRBV5-1; clone_size: many; d_call: NA; j_call: TRBJ1-5; cdr3_aa: CASSPERDQPQHF; cdr3_nt: TGCGCCAGCAGCCCTGAGAGGGATCAGCCCCAGCATTTT
v_call: TRBV15; clone_size: few; d_call: NA; j_call: TRBJ1-3; cdr3_aa: CATSSPRAGNTIYF; cdr3_nt: TGTGCCACCAGCTCCCCCCGGGCTGGAAACACCATATATTTT
v_call: TRBV30; clone_size: many; d_call: NA; j_call: TRBJ1-1; cdr3_aa: CAWRKNRGRTEAFF; cdr3_nt: TGTGCCTGGAGAAAAAACAGAGGAAGGACCGAAGCTTTCTTT
v_call: TRBV20-1; clone_size: few; d_call: TRBD1; j_call: TRBJ1-1; cdr3_aa: CSARGPPTGKDTEAFF; cdr3_nt: TGCAGTGCTAGAGGACCCCCGACAGGGAAGGACACTGAAGCTTTCTTT
v_call: TRBV4-2; clone_size: NA; d_call: NA; j_call: TRBJ2-5; cdr3_aa: CASSQTGETQYF; cdr3_nt: TGTGCCAGCAGCCAAACCGGAGAGACCCAGTACTTC
v_call: TRBV20-1; clone_size: few; d_call: NA; j_call: TRBJ2-7; cdr3_aa: CSARQGLFAYEQYF; cdr3_nt: TGCAGTGCTAGACAGGGGCTTTTTGCCTACGAGCAGTACTTC
v_call: TRBV5-1; clone_size: NA; d_call: NA; j_call: TRBJ2-7; cdr3_aa: CASSPGFGGYEQYF; cdr3_nt: TGCGCCAGCAGCCCGGGCTTTGGGGGCTACGAGCAGTACTTC
v_call: TRBV10-2; clone_size: few; d_call: TRBD1; j_call: TRBJ1-6; cdr3_aa: CASSEGQDSPLHF; cdr3_nt: TGCGCCAGCAGTGAGGGACAGGATTCACCCCTCCACTTT
v_call: TRBV29-1; clone_size: many; d_call: NA; j_call: TRBJ2-7; cdr3_aa: CSVGGRPGEQYF; cdr3_nt: TGCAGCGTTGGGGGCCGGCCAGGGGAGCAGTACTTC
v_call: TRBV20-1; clone_size: NA; d_call: NA; j_call: TRBJ2-6; cdr3_aa: CSAREDRGTGANVLTF; cdr3_nt: TGCAGTGCTAGAGAAGATCGGGGGACTGGGGCCAACGTCCTGACTTTC
v_call: TRBV25-1; clone_size: many; d_call: NA; j_call: TRBJ2-1; cdr3_aa: CASSELGNNEQFF; cdr3_nt: TGTGCCAGCAGTGAATTGGGGAACAATGAGCAGTTCTTC
v_call: TRBV10-3; clone_size: NA; d_call: NA; j_call: TRBJ2-3; cdr3_aa: CAISPELGDTQYF; cdr3_nt: TGTGCCATCAGTCCCGAACTAGGGGATACGCAGTATTTT
v_call: TRBV6-1; clone_size: many; d_call: TRBD2; j_call: TRBJ2-3; cdr3_aa: CASSGRLAGAGTDTQYF; cdr3_nt: TGTGCCAGCAGTGGACGACTAGCGGGAGCGGGGACAGATACGCAGTATTTT
v_call: TRBV7-3; clone_size: many; d_call: NA; j_call: TRBJ2-2; cdr3_aa: CASSRDDPSTTGELFF; cdr3_nt: TGTGCCAGCAGCCGAGATGACCCTAGCACCACCGGGGAGCTGTTTTTT
v_call: TRBV6-1; clone_size: many; d_call: NA; j_call: TRBJ1-2; cdr3_aa: CASSDPRGQANYGYTF; cdr3_nt: TGTGCCAGCAGTGATCCAAGGGGCCAAGCTAACTATGGCTACACCTTC
v_call: TRBV5-1; clone_size: many; d_call: TRBD2; j_call: TRBJ2-2; cdr3_aa: CASSLTSGSYTGELFF; cdr3_nt: TGCGCCAGCAGCCTTACTAGCGGGAGTTACACCGGGGAGCTGTTTTTT
v_call: TRBV12-3/TRBV12-4; clone_size: many; d_call: NA; j_call: TRBJ2-1; cdr3_aa: CASSSVGGSGEQFF; cdr3_nt: TGTGCCAGCAGTTCCGTAGGTGGCTCAGGTGAGCAGTTCTTC
v_call: TRBV30; clone_size: many; d_call: NA; j_call: TRBJ2-5; cdr3_aa: CAWSGRHRPPETQYF; cdr3_nt: TGTGCCTGGAGTGGCAGACATCGCCCACCAGAGACCCAGTACTTC
v_call: TRBV5-1; clone_size: NA; d_call: NA; j_call: TRBJ2-7; cdr3_aa: CASSLGQQLTYEQYF; cdr3_nt: TGCGCCAGCAGCTTGGGACAACAACTTACTTACGAGCAGTACTTC
v_call: TRBV6-1; clone_size: few; d_call: NA; j_call: TRBJ1-4; cdr3_aa: CASSETSQEKLFF; cdr3_nt: TGTGCCAGCAGTGAAACGAGCCAAGAAAAACTGTTTTTT
v_call: TRBV28; clone_size: NA; d_call: TRBD2; j_call: TRBJ2-1; cdr3_aa: CASSPPTSGNEQFF; cdr3_nt: TGTGCCAGCAGTCCGCCGACTAGCGGGAATGAGCAGTTCTTC
v_call: TRBV3-1; clone_size: many; d_call: NA; j_call: TRBJ2-5; cdr3_aa: CASSQMETQYF; cdr3_nt: TGTGCCAGCAGCCAGATGGAGACCCAGTACTTC
v_call: TRBV6-2/TRBV6-3; clone_size: many; d_call: NA; j_call: TRBJ2-5; cdr3_aa: CASSYAGLGTQYF; cdr3_nt: TGTGCCAGCAGTTACGCAGGATTGGGGACCCAGTACTTC
v_call: TRBV30; clone_size: NA; d_call: NA; j_call: TRBJ1-5; cdr3_aa: CAWNSGGLGPQHF; cdr3_nt: TGTGCCTGGAATAGCGGCGGGCTGGGGCCCCAGCATTTT
v_call: TRBV6-1; clone_size: NA; d_call: NA; j_call: TRBJ1-2; cdr3_aa: CASSGGRVSNYGYTF; cdr3_nt: TGTGCCAGCAGTGGAGGACGAGTCTCTAACTATGGCTACACCTTC
v_call: TRBV30; clone_size: many; d_call: TRBD1; j_call: TRBJ2-3; cdr3_aa: CAWKDRGGTDTQYF; cdr3_nt: TGTGCCTGGAAGGACAGGGGAGGGACAGATACGCAGTATTTT
v_call: TRBV20-1; clone_size: few; d_call: NA; j_call: TRBJ1-2; cdr3_aa: CSARDHREEGTNYGYTF; cdr3_nt: TGCAGTGCTAGAGATCACAGGGAAGAAGGGACTAACTATGGCTACACCTTC
v_call: TRBV30; clone_size: many; d_call: NA; j_call: TRBJ1-1; cdr3_aa: CAWSVKGEGTEAFF; cdr3_nt: TGTGCCTGGAGTGTAAAGGGGGAAGGTACTGAAGCTTTCTTT
v_call: TRBV5-1; clone_size: few; d_call: TRBD1; j_call: TRBJ2-1; cdr3_aa: CASSPHGQDSYNEQFF; cdr3_nt: TGCGCCAGCAGCCCGCATGGACAGGACTCCTACAATGAGCAGTTCTTC
v_call: TRBV12-3/TRBV12-4; clone_size: many; d_call: NA; j_call: TRBJ2-7; cdr3_aa: CASSRGRGYEQYF; cdr3_nt: TGTGCCAGCAGCCGGGGACGGGGCTACGAGCAGTACTTC
v_call: TRBV2; clone_size: many; d_call: NA; j_call: TRBJ1-2; cdr3_aa: CASNQGFSGYTF; cdr3_nt: TGTGCCAGCAATCAGGGCTTTTCTGGCTACACCTTC